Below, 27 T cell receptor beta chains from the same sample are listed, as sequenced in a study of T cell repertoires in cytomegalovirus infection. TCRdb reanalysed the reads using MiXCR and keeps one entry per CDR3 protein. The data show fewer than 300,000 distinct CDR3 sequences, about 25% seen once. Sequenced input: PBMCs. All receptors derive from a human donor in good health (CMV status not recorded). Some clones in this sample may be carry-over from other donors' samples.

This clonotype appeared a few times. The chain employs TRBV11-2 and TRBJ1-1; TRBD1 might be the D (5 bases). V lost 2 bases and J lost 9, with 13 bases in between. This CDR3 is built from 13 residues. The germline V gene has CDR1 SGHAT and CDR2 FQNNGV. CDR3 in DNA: TGTGCCAGCAGCTTAAGGGACGGCACCAAAGCTTTCTTT. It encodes CASSLRDGTKAFF.

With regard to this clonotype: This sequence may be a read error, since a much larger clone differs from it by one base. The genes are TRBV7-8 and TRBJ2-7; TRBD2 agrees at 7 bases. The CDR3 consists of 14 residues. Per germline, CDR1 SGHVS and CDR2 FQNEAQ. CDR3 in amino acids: CVSSPSGPFYEQYF. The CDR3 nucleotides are TGTGTCAGCAGCCCTAGCGGCCCATTCTACGAGCAGTACTTC.

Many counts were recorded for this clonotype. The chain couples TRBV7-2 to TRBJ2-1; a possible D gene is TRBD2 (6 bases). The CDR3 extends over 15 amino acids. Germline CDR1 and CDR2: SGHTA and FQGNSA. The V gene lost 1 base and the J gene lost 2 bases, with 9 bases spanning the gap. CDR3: CASSLVGTAYNEQFF. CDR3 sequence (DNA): TGTGCCAGCAGCTTAGTCGGGACTGCCTACAATGAGCAGTTCTTC.

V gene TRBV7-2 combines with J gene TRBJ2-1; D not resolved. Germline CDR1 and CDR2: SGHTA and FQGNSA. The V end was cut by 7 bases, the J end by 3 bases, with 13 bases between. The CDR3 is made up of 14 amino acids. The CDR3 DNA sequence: TGTGCCAGCACCCCTCGGACCTTCTACAATGAGCAGTTCTTC. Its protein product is CASTPRTFYNEQFF. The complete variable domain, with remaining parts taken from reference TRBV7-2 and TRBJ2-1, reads GAGVSQSPSNKVTEKGKDVELRCDPISGHTALYWYRQSLGQGLEFLIYFQGNSAPDKSGLPSDRFSAERTGGSVSTLTIQRTQQEDSAVYLCASTPRTFYNEQFFGPGTRLTVL.

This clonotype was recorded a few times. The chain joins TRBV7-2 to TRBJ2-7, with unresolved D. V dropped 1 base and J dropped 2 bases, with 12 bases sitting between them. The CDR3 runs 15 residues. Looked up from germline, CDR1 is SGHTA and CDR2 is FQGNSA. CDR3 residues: CASSLGRPSTYEQYF. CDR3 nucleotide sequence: TGTGCCAGCAGCTTAGGTCGGCCTTCGACCTACGAGCAGTACTTC. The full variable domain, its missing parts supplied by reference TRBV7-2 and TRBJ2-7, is GAGVSQSPSNKVTEKGKDVELRCDPISGHTALYWYRQSLGQGLEFLIYFQGNSAPDKSGLPSDRFSAERTGGSVSTLTIQRTQQEDSAVYLCASSLGRPSTYEQYFGPGTRLTVT.

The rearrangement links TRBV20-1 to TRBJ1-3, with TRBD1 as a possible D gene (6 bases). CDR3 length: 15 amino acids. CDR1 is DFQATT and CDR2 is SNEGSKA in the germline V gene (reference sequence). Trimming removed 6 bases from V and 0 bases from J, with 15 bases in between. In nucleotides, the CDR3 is TGCAGTGCCAAGCGACAGGCTCTCTCTGGAAACACCATATATTTT. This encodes CSAKRQALSGNTIYF.

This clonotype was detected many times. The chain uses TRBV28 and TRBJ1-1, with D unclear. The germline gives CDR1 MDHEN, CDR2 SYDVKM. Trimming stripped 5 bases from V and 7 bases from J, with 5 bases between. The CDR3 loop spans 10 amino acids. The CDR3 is CASSRFEAFF. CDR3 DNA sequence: TGTGCCAGCAGTCGCTTTGAAGCTTTCTTT.

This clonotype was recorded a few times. The CDR3 loop reads CSVDFGTDTQYF. The CDR3 bases are TGCAGCGTTGACTTCGGGACAGATACGCAGTATTTT. This chain joins TRBV29-1 and TRBJ2-3; no definite D call. The CDR3 extends over 12 amino acids. Trimming cost V 3 bases and J 3 bases, with 7 bases left between them. CDR1 is SQVTM and CDR2 is ANQGSEA in the germline V gene.

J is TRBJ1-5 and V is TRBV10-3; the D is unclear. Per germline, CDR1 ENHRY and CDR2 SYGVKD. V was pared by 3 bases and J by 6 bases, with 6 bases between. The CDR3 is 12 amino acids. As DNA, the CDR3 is TGTGCCATCAGTGATGGGTCTCAGCCCCAGCATTTT. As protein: CAISDGSQPQHF.

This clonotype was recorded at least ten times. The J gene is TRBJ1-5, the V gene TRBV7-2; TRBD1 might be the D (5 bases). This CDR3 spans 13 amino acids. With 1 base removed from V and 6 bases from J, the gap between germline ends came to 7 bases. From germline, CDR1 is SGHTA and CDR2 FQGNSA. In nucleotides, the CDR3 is TGTGCCAGCAGCTTAGAAGGGGTTCAGCCCCAGCATTTT. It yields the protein CASSLEGVQPQHF.

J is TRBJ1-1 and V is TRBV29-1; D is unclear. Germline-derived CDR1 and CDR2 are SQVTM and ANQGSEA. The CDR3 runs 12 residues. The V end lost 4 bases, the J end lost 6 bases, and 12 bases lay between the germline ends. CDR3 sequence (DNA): TGCAGCGTTGTTACCGGGATCGCTGAAGCTTTCTTT. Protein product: CSVVTGIAEAFF.

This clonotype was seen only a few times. DNA for the CDR3: TGCAGTGCTAGAGATCCGGGCGGGAGCTCCTACAATGAGCAGTTCTTC. Amino acids: CSARDPGGSSYNEQFF. The chain employs TRBV20-1 and TRBJ2-1; TRBD2 agrees at 7 bases. CDR3 length: 16 amino acids. The J segment lost 0 bases and the V segment lost 0 bases, leaving 5 bases of the junction unmatched. Germline CDR1 DFQATT, CDR2 SNEGSKA (reference sequence).

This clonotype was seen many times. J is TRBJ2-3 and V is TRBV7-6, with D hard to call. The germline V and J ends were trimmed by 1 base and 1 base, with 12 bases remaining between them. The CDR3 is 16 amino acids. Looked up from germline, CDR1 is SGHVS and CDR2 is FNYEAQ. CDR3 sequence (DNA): TGTGCCAGCAGCTTAGTTATAGCATTTGGCACAGATACGCAGTATTTT. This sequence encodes CASSLVIAFGTDTQYF.

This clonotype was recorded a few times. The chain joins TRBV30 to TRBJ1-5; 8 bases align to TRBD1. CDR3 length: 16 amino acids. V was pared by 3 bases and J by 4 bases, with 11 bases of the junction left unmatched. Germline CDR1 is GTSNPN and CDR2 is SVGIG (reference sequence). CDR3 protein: CAWRAGTGRINQPQHF. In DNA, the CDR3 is TGTGCCTGGAGGGCCGGGACAGGTCGAATTAATCAGCCCCAGCATTTT.

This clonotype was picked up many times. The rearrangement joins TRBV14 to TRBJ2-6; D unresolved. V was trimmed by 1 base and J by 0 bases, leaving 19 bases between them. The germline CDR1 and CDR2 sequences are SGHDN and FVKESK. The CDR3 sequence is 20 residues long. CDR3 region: CASSQVPRHWASSGANVLTF. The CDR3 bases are TGTGCCAGCAGCCAAGTTCCCAGGCACTGGGCGAGCTCTGGGGCCAACGTCCTGACTTTC.

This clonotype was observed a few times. The CDR3 nucleotides read TGCAGTGCTAGAGATCCACGCTCGGGGGATGAGCAGTTCTTC. Translation: CSARDPRSGDEQFF. V usage is TRBV20-1 and J usage is TRBJ2-1; a possible D gene is TRBD2 (6 bases). Germline V gene lookup returns CDR1 DFQATT and CDR2 SNEGSKA (reference sequence). V lost 0 bases to trimming and J lost 8 bases, with 14 bases between them. There are 14 residues in the CDR3.

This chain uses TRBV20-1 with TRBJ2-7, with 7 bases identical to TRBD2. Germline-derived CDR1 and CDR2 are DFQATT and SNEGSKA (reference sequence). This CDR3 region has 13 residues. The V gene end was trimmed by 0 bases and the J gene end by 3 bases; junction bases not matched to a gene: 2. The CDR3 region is CSARDRGVYEQYF. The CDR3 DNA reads TGCAGTGCTAGAGATCGGGGGGTCTACGAGCAGTACTTC.

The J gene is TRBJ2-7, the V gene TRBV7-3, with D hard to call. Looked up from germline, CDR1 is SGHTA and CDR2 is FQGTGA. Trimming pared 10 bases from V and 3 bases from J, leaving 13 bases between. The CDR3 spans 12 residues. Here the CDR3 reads CATSHENYEQYF. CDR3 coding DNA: TGTGCCACCTCTCATGAGAACTACGAGCAGTACTTC.

The CDR3 nucleotides read TGTGCCAGCAGCTACCTGGACAGCTATGGCTACACCTTC. It codes for CASSYLDSYGYTF. The chain recombines TRBV7-2 with TRBJ1-2; TRBD1 might be the D (6 bases). V dropped 4 bases and J dropped 4 bases, with 10 bases sitting between them. CDR3 length: 13 amino acids. CDR1 and CDR2 (germline): SGHTA, FQGNSA.

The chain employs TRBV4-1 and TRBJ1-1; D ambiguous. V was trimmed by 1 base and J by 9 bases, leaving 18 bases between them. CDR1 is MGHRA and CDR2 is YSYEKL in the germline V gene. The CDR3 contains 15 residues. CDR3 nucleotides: TGCGCCAGCAGCCAAGTCCTCCAACGAGGTCCCCAAGCTTTCTTT. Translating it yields CASSQVLQRGPQAFF.

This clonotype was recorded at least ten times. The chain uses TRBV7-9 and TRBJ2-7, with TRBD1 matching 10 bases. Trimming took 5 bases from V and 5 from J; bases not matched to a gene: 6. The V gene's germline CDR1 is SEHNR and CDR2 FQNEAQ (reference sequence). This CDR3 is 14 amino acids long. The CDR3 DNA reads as TGTGCCAGCAGCACCCGGGACAGGGGAAACGAGCAGTACTTC. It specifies CASSTRDRGNEQYF.

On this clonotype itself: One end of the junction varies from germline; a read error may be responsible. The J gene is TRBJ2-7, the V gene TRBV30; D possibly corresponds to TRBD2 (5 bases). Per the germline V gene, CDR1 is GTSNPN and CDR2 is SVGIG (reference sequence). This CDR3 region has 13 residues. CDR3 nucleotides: TGTGCCTGGAGTTCCCCGGGGATCGACGAGCAATACTTC. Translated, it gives CAWSSPGIDEQYF.

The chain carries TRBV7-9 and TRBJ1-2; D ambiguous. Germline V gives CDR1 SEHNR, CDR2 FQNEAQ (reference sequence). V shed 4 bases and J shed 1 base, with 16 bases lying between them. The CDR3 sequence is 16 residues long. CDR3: CASSSPTSGLNYGYTF. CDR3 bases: TGTGCCAGCAGCTCTCCCACCAGCGGGCTTAACTATGGCTACACCTTC.

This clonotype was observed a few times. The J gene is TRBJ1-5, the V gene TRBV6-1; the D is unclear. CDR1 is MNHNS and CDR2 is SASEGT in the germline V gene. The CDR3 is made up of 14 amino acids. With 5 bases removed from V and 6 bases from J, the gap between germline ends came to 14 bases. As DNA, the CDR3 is TGTGCCAGCAGTTCAATCTTCTCCGGTCAGCCCCAGCATTTT. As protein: CASSSIFSGQPQHF.

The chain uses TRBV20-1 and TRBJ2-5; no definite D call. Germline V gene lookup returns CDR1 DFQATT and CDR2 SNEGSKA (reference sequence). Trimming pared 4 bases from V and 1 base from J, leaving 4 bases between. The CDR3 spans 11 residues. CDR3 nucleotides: TGCAGTGCTATATTCCAAGAGACCCAGTACTTC. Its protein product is CSAIFQETQYF.

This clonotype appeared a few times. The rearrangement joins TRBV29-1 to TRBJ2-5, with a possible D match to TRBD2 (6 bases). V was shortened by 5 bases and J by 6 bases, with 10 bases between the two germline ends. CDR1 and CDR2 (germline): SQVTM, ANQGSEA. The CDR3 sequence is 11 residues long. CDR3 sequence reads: CSVRRGKTQYF. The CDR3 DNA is TGCAGCGTTAGGAGGGGAAAGACCCAGTACTTC.

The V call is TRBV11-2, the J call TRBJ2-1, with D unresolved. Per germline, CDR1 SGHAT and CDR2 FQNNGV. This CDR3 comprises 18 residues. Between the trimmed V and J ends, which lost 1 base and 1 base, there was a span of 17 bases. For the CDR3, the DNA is TGTGCCAGCAGCTTAGTGCTCTTTGGGAAGATTTCCTACAATGAGCAGTTCTTC. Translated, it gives CASSLVLFGKISYNEQFF.